The 5 T cell receptor beta chains listed next were all sequenced from one sample in a study of Ad26.COV2.S vaccination and SARS-CoV-2 variants. Sequencing used immunoSEQ multiplex PCR; TCRdb keeps in-frame clones, though not all of them. Altogether roughly 420,000 clones are present, approximately 88% being singletons, with the ten largest covering around 3.6%. Treatment in this sample: some 20 received Ad26.COV2.S at low or high dose, single or two shots; 5 received placebo; per-sample allocation not given. Collection of samples fell on day 63 after the first vaccine or placebo injection. This specimen was peripheral blood, taken in a trial of Ad26.COV2.S vaccine versus placebo. Receptor source: a person between 18 and 60 years old who received the Ad26.COV2.S COVID-19 vaccine or a placebo.

The chain has TRBV28 and TRBJ1-5; D might be TRBD1 (6 bases). The length of the CDR3 is 15 residues. Trimming shortened V by 7 bases and J by 0 bases, and 13 bases separated the two germline ends. Germline CDR1 reads MDHEN; CDR2 reads SYDVKM. Here the CDR3 reads CASTHRDYSNQPQHF. For the CDR3, the DNA is TGTGCCAGCACTCACAGGGACTATAGCAATCAGCCCCAGCATTTT.

V and J are TRBV12-3 or TRBV12-4 and TRBJ1-2; D is unclear. CDR3 length equals 13 residues. Trimming stripped 6 bases from V and 1 base from J, with 9 bases between. The CDR3 DNA is TGTGCCAGCAGCCTGACAAATAACTATGGCTACACCTTC. Protein: CASSLTNNYGYTF.

The chain recombines TRBV6-5 with TRBJ1-2, with 8 bases matching TRBD1. The CDR3 is 15 residues long. The junction had 10 bases not matched to a gene; V was cut back by 7 bases and J by 3 bases. Germline assignment: CDR1 MNHEY and CDR2 SVGAGI. The CDR3 coding sequence is TGTGCCAGCACCGCTAGGACAGGGTTGGACTATGGCTACACCTTC. Its translation is CASTARTGLDYGYTF.

The chain couples TRBV9 to TRBJ2-5; 8 bases match TRBD2. CDR1 is SGDLS, CDR2 YYNGEE, per germline. The trim removed 6 bases at V and 4 bases at J, leaving 8 bases unmatched. The CDR3 is 14 residues long. The CDR3 nucleotides read TGTGCCAGCACCCCGGGGGGGGGTAGAGAGACCCAGTACTTC. It encodes CASTPGGGRETQYF.

V usage is TRBV29-1 and J usage is TRBJ2-7; no definite D call. Looked up from germline, CDR1 is SQVTM and CDR2 is ANQGSEA. Deletions cut 6 bases from V and 3 bases from J, with 12 bases between. CDR3 length: 12 amino acids. As DNA, the CDR3 is TGCAGCGTGGTTACAGAGGACTACGAGCAGTACTTC. Translation: CSVVTEDYEQYF.